This T cell receptor (beta chain) is from a study of blood T cell repertoires in COVID-19. V was pared by 7 bases and J by 5 bases, with 8 bases of the junction left unmatched. Germline CDR1 reads LNHDA; CDR2 reads SQIVND (reference sequence). The CDR3 contains 15 residues. The table came from immunoSEQ multiplex PCR; TCRdb's copy has only in-frame clones and leaves some out. The sample records about 73,000 clones, more than 65% being singletons. Sequencing was carried out using peripheral blood. This sequence originates from a human donor in a cohort sampled during active COVID-19. The chain employs TRBV19 and TRBJ2-2; the match to TRBD1 covers 9 bases. CDR3 bases: TGTGCCAGTAACCAAGACAGGGGGGTGACCGGGGAGCTGTTTTTT. This encodes CASNQDRGVTGELFF.